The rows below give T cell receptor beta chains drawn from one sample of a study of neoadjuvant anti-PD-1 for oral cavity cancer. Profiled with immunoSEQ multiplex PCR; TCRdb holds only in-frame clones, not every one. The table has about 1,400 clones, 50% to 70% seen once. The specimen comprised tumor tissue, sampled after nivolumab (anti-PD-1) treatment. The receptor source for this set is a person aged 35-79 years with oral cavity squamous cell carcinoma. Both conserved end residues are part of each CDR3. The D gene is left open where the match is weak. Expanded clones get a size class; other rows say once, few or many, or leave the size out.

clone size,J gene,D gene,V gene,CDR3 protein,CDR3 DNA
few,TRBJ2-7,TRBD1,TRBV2,CASSLGQLSYEQYF,TGTGCCAGCAGTCTGGGACAGCTCTCCTACGAGCAGTACTTC
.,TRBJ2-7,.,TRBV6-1,CASSEGQGTYEQYF,TGTGCCAGCAGTGAGGGGCAGGGGACCTACGAGCAGTACTTC
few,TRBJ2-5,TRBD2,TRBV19,CASSKVSGAFQETQYF,TGTGCCAGTAGTAAGGTTAGCGGGGCCTTCCAAGAGACCCAGTACTTC
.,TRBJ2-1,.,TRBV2,CASSEAKGEGRNEQFF,TGTGCCAGCAGTGAAGCTAAGGGGGAGGGCCGGAATGAGCAGTTCTTC
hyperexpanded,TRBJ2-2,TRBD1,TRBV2,CASSEGQLNTGELFF,TGTGCCAGCAGTGAGGGACAGTTGAACACCGGGGAGCTGTTTTTT
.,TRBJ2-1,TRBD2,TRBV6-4,CASSDTLAGGNEQFF,TGTGCCAGCAGTGATACACTAGCGGGAGGCAATGAGCAGTTCTTC
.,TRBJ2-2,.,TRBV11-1,CASSLLVGDGELFF,TGTGCCAGCAGCCTACTTGTAGGTGACGGGGAGCTGTTTTTT
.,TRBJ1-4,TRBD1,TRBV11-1,CASSLNRGTNEKLFF,TGTGCCAGCAGCCTGAACAGGGGCACTAATGAAAAACTGTTTTTT
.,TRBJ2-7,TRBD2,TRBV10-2,CASSRLAAEQYF,TGCGCCAGCAGTCGCCTAGCGGCAGAGCAGTACTTC
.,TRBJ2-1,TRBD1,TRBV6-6,CASSYTGQSYNEQFF,TGTGCCAGCAGTTATACGGGACAGTCCTACAATGAGCAGTTCTTC
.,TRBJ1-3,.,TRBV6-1,CASSETSGNTIYF,TGTGCCAGCAGTGAGACATCTGGAAACACCATATATTTT
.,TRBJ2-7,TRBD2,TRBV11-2,CASSSSGNHYEQYF,TGTGCCAGCAGCTCCAGCGGGAACCACTACGAGCAGTACTTC
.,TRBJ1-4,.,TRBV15,CATSRPSGGRANEKLFF,TGTGCCACCAGCAGACCTAGCGGGGGAAGGGCTAATGAAAAACTGTTTTTT
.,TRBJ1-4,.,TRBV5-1,CASSLQGVNEKLFF,TGCGCCAGCAGCTTACAGGGTGTTAATGAAAAACTGTTTTTT
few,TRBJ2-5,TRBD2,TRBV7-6,CASSLGTREVGETQYF,TGTGCCAGCAGTCTAGGGACGCGGGAGGTCGGAGAGACCCAGTACTTC
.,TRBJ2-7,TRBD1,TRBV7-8,CASSLGVTGVNEQYF,TGTGCCAGCAGCTTAGGTGTGACAGGGGTCAACGAGCAGTACTTC
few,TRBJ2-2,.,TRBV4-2,CASSPSGVPTGELFF,TGTGCCAGCAGCCCATCGGGAGTTCCCACCGGGGAGCTGTTTTTT
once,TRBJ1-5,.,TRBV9,CASNPWGGDQPQHF,TGTGCCAGCAACCCCTGGGGAGGAGATCAGCCCCAGCATTTT
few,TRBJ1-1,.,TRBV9,CASSVAGMGGLNTEAFF,TGTGCCAGCAGCGTAGCGGGTATGGGAGGGTTGAACACTGAAGCTTTCTTT